The clone carrying this T cell receptor (beta chain) came up a few times. Its matching antigen is unknown. Time point in this sample: patch test 2, 6 weeks after DPC sensitization. The treatment was: therapeutic diphenylcyclopropenone sensitization with weekly scalp DPC. V was trimmed by 6 bases and J by 6 bases, leaving 15 bases between them. CDR3 length equals 14 residues. Germline V gene lookup returns CDR1 MDHEN and CDR2 SYDVKM. The sample belongs to a study of human T cells and chemical hapten exposure. MiXCR, applied by TCRdb to the RACE reads, yields one record per CDR3 protein. The sample yields 75,000 to 95,000 distinct CDR3 sequences, roughly 9.6% seen once. Study findings and constraints: High-frequency TCRs, those above 1 in 1000, stayed the same after DPC sensitization.

Sequencing was performed on whole blood, taken in connection with sensitization to the hapten diphenylcyclopropenone (DPC). The receptor comes from a man aged 35-49 years with alopecia areata. Some clones in this sample may be carry-over from other donors' samples. The V gene is TRBV28, the J gene TRBJ2-1, with D maybe TRBD2 (6 bases). CDR3 residues: CASSLRDWGNEQFF. In nucleotides, the CDR3 is TGTGCCAGCAGCCTCCGGGACTGGGGCAATGAGCAGTTCTTC.